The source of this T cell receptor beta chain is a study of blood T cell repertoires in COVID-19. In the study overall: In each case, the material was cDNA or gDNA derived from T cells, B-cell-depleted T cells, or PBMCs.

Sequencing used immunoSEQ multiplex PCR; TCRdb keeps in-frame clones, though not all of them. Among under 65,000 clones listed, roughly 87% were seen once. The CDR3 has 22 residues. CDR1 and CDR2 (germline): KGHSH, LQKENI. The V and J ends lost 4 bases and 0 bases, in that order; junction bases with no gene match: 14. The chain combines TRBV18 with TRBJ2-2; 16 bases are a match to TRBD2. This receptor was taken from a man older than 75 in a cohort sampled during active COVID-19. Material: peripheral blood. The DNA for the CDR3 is TGTGCCAGCTCACTCCGGGGGACTAGCGGGGGGGCCTTCTCCCCGAACACCGGGGAGCTGTTTTTT. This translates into CASSLRGTSGGAFSPNTGELFF.